Listed here are 22 T cell receptor beta chains from one sample, sequenced in a study of vaccination effects on CD4 cells after COVID-19. Antigen-specific CD4+ T cells expanded by the ViraFEST assay with viral peptide pools were then sequenced. Isolating CD4+ T cells followed roughly ten days of culture. Between March and December 2020, the person had a SARS-CoV-2 infection that PCR confirmed. For these receptors, no antigen is known. The table came from immunoSEQ multiplex PCR; TCRdb's copy has only in-frame clones and leaves some out. The data contain 42,000 or so clones, 65% to 70% of them seen just once; the ten biggest clones take up 30% to 40%. This sample comprised CD4+ T cells from PBMCs cultured with a peptide pool, obtained before COVID-19 vaccination. Receptors originate from a human donor who had a prior SARS-CoV-2 infection.

This chain joins TRBV2 and TRBJ2-3; D is unresolved. The V gene's germline CDR1 is SNHLY and CDR2 FYNNEI. This CDR3 has 13 amino acids. V lost 8 bases and J 1 base, leaving 10 bases between the germline ends. Here the CDR3 reads CASLRTRTDTQYF. CDR3 DNA sequence: TGTGCCAGCCTCCGAACGCGCACAGATACGCAGTATTTT. The variable domain in full, completed from reference TRBV2 and TRBJ2-3, reads EPEVTQTPSHQVTQMGQEVILRCVPISNHLYFYWYRQILGQKVEFLVSFYNNEISEKSEIFDDQFSVERPDGSNFTLKIRSTKLEDSAMYFCASLRTRTDTQYFGPGTRLTVL.

J is TRBJ1-2 and V is TRBV27; 7 nucleotides line up with TRBD1. Germline-derived CDR1 and CDR2 are MNHEY and SMNVEV (reference sequence). The V segment lost 4 bases and the J segment 1 base; nucleotides outside the gene matches: 6. This CDR3 contains 15 residues. CDR3 region: CASSSWDRFNYGYTF. The CDR3, as DNA: TGTGCCAGCAGTTCATGGGACAGATTTAACTATGGCTACACCTTC.

This clone is classed as medium-sized. The chain is built from TRBV5-8 and TRBJ2-5; D is perhaps TRBD1 or TRBD2 (5 bases each). Per the germline V gene, CDR1 is SGHTS and CDR2 is YDEGEE. Trimming took off 2 bases at V and 2 bases at J, with 16 bases between the two ends. This CDR3 has 16 amino acids. CDR3: CASSLRGNPKQETQYF. CDR3 DNA: TGTGCCAGCAGCTTACGGGGCAACCCGAAGCAAGAGACCCAGTACTTC.

This clone came up once. The chain employs TRBV3-1 (or the pseudogene TRBV3-2) and TRBJ1-2; possible D gene TRBD1, 5 bases. The CDR3 runs to 16 residues. Germline V gene data show CDR1 as LGHDT and CDR2 as YNNKEL (reference sequence). V lost 1 base to trimming and J lost 5 bases, with 17 bases between them. The CDR3 sequence is CASSQVIGASFYGYTF. CDR3 nucleotides: TGTGCCAGCAGCCAAGTGATAGGGGCCTCCTTTTATGGCTACACCTTC.

This clone has more than one count but fewer than ten. The rearrangement joins TRBV5-1 to TRBJ2-5; D possibly corresponds to TRBD1 (6 bases). Germline CDR1 reads SGHRS; CDR2 reads YFSETQ. V shed 4 bases and J shed 2 bases, with 12 bases lying between them. The CDR3 spans 14 residues. In nucleotides, the CDR3 is TGCGCCAGCAGCAAGGACAGCTGGCAAGAGACCCAGTACTTC. It translates to CASSKDSWQETQYF.

The V gene is TRBV21-1, the J gene TRBJ2-1; TRBD2 is taken as the D call from the table, unchecked against the DNA. TRBV21-1 is recorded as a pseudogene. This CDR3 comprises 20 residues. CDR3 sequence (DNA): TGTGCCAGCAGCAAAGACTTTCGGCGGGGGGGCGAGGGTATCTGCGATGAGCAGTTCTTC. It is translated as CASSKDFRRGGEGICDEQFF.

V is TRBV11-1 and J is TRBJ2-3; 8 nucleotides line up with TRBD1. V was clipped by 1 base and J by 2 bases; unmatched bases: 2. Germline loops: CDR1 SGHAT, CDR2 FQDESV (reference sequence). This CDR3 contains 15 residues. CDR3 sequence (DNA): TGTGCCAGCAGCTTAGGGACAGGGCACACAGATACGCAGTATTTT. Amino acid sequence: CASSLGTGHTDTQYF. The full variable domain, rest sourced from reference TRBV11-1 and TRBJ2-3, is EAEVAQSPRYKITEKSQAVAFWCDPISGHATLYWYRQILGQGPELLVQFQDESVVDDSQLPKDRFSAERLKGVDSTLKIQPAELGDSAMYLCASSLGTGHTDTQYFGPGTRLTVL.

This clone showed up just once. The CDR3 coding sequence is TGTGCCAGTAGCCAGCGGGGGCACAATCAGCCCCAGCATTTT. It yields the protein CASSQRGHNQPQHF. J is TRBJ1-5 and V is TRBV19; a weak D match, TRBD1 (6 bases). V was trimmed by 6 bases and J by 3 bases, leaving 12 bases between them. The CDR3 consists of 14 residues. In germline, CDR1 is LNHDA, CDR2 SQIVND (reference sequence).

The table lists this clone with a few counts. The chain employs TRBV6-2 or TRBV6-3 and TRBJ2-5; 7 bases are shared with TRBD2. Germline assignment: CDR1 MNHEY and CDR2 SVGEGT. The V segment lost 5 bases and the J segment 1 base; nucleotides outside the gene matches: 7. The CDR3 has 15 amino acids. The CDR3 nucleotides are TGTGCCAGCAGTCCCCTGGGACTACCCCAAGAGACCCAGTACTTC. It translates to CASSPLGLPQETQYF.

This clone was detected only once. V gene TRBV5-6 combines with J gene TRBJ1-3; no reliable D call. The germline V gene encodes CDR1 SGHDT and CDR2 YYEEEE. The CDR3 length is 13 residues. V was shortened by 0 bases and J by 4 bases, with 5 bases between the two germline ends. CDR3 amino acids: CASSLAGGNTIYF. CDR3 in DNA: TGTGCCAGCAGCTTGGCGGGCGGAAACACCATATATTTT.

This clone was found a few times. The chain uses TRBV19 and TRBJ1-5; D not certain. The CDR3 covers 13 residues. CDR1 LNHDA and CDR2 SQIVND come from the germline V gene (reference sequence). The ends were cut back, 6 bases at V and 5 bases at J, with 11 bases in the middle. The CDR3 here is CASSQDWDQPQHF. The CDR3, as DNA: TGTGCCAGTAGCCAGGACTGGGATCAGCCCCAGCATTTT.

This clone occurred once. The chain carries TRBV5-5 and TRBJ2-7, with D possibly being TRBD1 (5 bases). CDR3 length equals 15 residues. Between the trimmed V and J ends, which lost 0 bases and 2 bases, there was a span of 12 bases. Germline-derived CDR1 and CDR2 are SGHKS and YYEKEE (reference sequence). In DNA form, the CDR3 reads TGTGCCAGCAGCTTGGGGCAGGGTACGACCTACGAGCAGTACTTC. Translating it yields CASSLGQGTTYEQYF.

The table lists this clone with a count of one. The chain has TRBV18 and TRBJ2-3; 8 nucleotides match TRBD2. The V gene's germline CDR1 is KGHSH and CDR2 LQKENI. The length of the CDR3 is 15 residues. The V and J ends lost 3 bases and 2 bases, in that order; junction bases with no gene match: 4. The CDR3, as DNA: TGTGCCAGCTCACCCCGCGGGGGGAACACAGATACGCAGTATTTT. Residues: CASSPRGGNTDTQYF.

This clone was found once. This sequence joins TRBV24-1 and TRBJ1-5; D might be TRBD1 (5 bases). The ends were cut back, 2 bases at V and 3 bases at J, with 10 bases in the middle. The CDR3 contains 15 residues. Germline V lookup: CDR1 KGHDR, CDR2 SFDVKD. Here the CDR3 DNA reads TGTGCCACCAGTGATTCCGCAGGGAACAATCAGCCCCAGCATTTT. As protein: CATSDSAGNNQPQHF.

The V call is TRBV12-3 or TRBV12-4, the J call TRBJ2-4; no definite D call. The CDR3 is 12 amino acids. Trimming pared 3 bases from V and 16 bases from J, leaving 16 bases between. The CDR3 protein is CASSLADFICYF. The CDR3 bases are TGTGCCAGCAGTTTGGCGGATTTTATTTGTTACTTC.

The sample holds a few counts of this clone. This chain uses TRBV24-1 with TRBJ2-5; 8 bases map to TRBD1. The CDR3 contains 17 residues. CDR1 and CDR2 from the germline V gene are KGHDR and SFDVKD. J gave up 3 bases and V 2 bases, and 10 bases lay outside the gene matches. The CDR3 sequence is CATSDSSNRGMEETQYF. The CDR3 bases are TGTGCCACCAGTGATTCAAGCAACAGGGGGATGGAAGAGACCCAGTACTTC.

V is TRBV18 and J is TRBJ2-1; TRBD1 aligns across 8 bases. This CDR3 has 16 amino acids. Unmatched junction bases numbered 4, after V lost 0 bases and J lost 3 bases. Germline V lookup: CDR1 KGHSH, CDR2 LQKENI. The CDR3 loop is CASSPPGTGNYNEQFF. As DNA, the CDR3 is TGTGCCAGCTCACCACCGGGGACAGGTAACTACAATGAGCAGTTCTTC.

The V call is TRBV6-6, the J call TRBJ1-5; D is unclear. The V gene lost 7 bases and the J gene lost 4 bases, with 8 bases spanning the gap. The CDR3 has 12 amino acids. Germline CDR1 and CDR2: MNHNY and SVGAGI (reference sequence). The CDR3 nucleotides read TGTGCCAGCAATTTACGAAATCAGCCCCAGCATTTT. It specifies CASNLRNQPQHF.

V gene TRBV7-2 combines with J gene TRBJ2-5; 10 nucleotides agree with TRBD2. This CDR3 contains 16 residues. Germline loops: CDR1 SGHTA, CDR2 FQGNSA. V gave up 5 bases and J gave up 9 bases; unmatched junction bases: 15. The CDR3 protein is CASSATQRGGSGPQYF. The DNA for the CDR3 is TGTGCCAGCAGCGCAACTCAGCGGGGGGGGTCAGGTCCCCAGTACTTC.

V gene TRBV11-2 combines with J gene TRBJ2-3, with 7 bases identical to TRBD1. Germline V gives CDR1 SGHAT, CDR2 FQNNGV. Unmatched junction bases numbered 8, after V lost 5 bases and J lost 0 bases. This CDR3 comprises 16 residues. The CDR3 reads CASSQGVGASTDTQYF. DNA for the CDR3: TGTGCCAGCAGCCAGGGGGTGGGAGCAAGCACAGATACGCAGTATTTT.

The CDR3 sequence is CASSAGRLGYEQYF. CDR3 DNA sequence: TGTGCCAGCAGCGCCGGGAGGCTGGGCTACGAGCAGTACTTC. The chain employs TRBV9 and TRBJ2-7; 7 bases agree with TRBD2. The CDR3 loop spans 14 amino acids. In germline, CDR1 is SGDLS, CDR2 YYNGEE. J was trimmed by 3 bases and V by 3 bases; bases with no gene match: 6.

The chain has TRBV11-3 and TRBJ2-5; the D is unclear. The germline gives CDR1 SGHNT, CDR2 YENEEA. V lost 0 bases and J 4 bases, leaving 6 bases between the germline ends. This CDR3 is built from 13 residues. The CDR3 protein is CASSLDRAETQYF. Written as DNA, the CDR3 is TGTGCCAGCAGCTTAGACAGAGCAGAGACCCAGTACTTC.